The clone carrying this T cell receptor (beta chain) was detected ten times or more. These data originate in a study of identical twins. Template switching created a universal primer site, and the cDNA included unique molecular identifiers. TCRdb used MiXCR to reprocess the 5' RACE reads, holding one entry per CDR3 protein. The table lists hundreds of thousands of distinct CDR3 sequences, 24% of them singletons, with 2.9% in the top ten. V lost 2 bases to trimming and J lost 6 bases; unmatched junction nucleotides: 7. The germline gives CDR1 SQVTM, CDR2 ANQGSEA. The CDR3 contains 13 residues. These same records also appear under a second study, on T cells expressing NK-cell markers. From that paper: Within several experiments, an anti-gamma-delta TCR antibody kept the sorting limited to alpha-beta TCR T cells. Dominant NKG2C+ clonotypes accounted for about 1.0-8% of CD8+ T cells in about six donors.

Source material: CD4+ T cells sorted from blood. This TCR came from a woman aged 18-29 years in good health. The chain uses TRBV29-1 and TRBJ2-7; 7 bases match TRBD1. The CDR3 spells CSVERQGLGEQYF. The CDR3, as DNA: TGCAGCGTTGAACGACAGGGTCTAGGCGAGCAGTACTTC.